This passage covers 32 T cell receptor beta chains from one sample sequenced in a study of blood T cells in healthy people across ages. The second PCR ran roughly 6 to 12 cycles with a sample-barcoded 5' primer and J-beta primers. TCRdb ran MiXCR on the 5' RACE reads and lists one entry per CDR3 protein. This repertoire shows 720,000 or so distinct CDR3 sequences, 40% to 50% found once; its top ten account for about 32%. The sequencing sample was made of blood. All receptors come from an older man in good health.

The sample holds a few counts of this clonotype. The CDR3 DNA reads TGCAGTGCTCTTTACGACTCGTATGGGATAGAGACCCAGTACTTC. It specifies CSALYDSYGIETQYF. The chain combines TRBV20-1 with TRBJ2-5; D ambiguous. The CDR3 is 15 amino acids. From germline, CDR1 is DFQATT and CDR2 SNEGSKA (reference sequence). V was shortened by 5 bases and J by 4 bases, with 20 bases between the two germline ends.

The chain is built from TRBV20-1 and TRBJ2-3; 11 bases align to TRBD1. This CDR3 contains 15 residues. The V segment lost 5 bases and the J segment 4 bases; nucleotides outside the gene matches: 8. CDR1 and CDR2 from the germline V gene are DFQATT and SNEGSKA (reference sequence). In nucleotides, the CDR3 is TGCAGTGCTTCCCCCGGGACAGGGGGTCCAGATACGCAGTATTTT. Its protein is CSASPGTGGPDTQYF.

This chain connects TRBV6-5 to TRBJ1-4, with D perhaps matching TRBD1 (5 bases). Germline CDR1 and CDR2: MNHEY and SVGAGI. V lost 2 bases and J lost 7, with 11 bases in between. CDR3 size: 14 residues. CDR3 sequence reads: CASSYDLGGEKLFF. In DNA, the CDR3 is TGTGCCAGCAGTTACGACCTTGGGGGTGAAAAACTGTTTTTT.

Comment on this clonotype: The junction shows a germline mismatch at one end, possibly a read error. The rearrangement links TRBV6-2 or TRBV6-3 to TRBJ1-5; D call uncertain. The length of the CDR3 is 11 residues. Germline lookup yields CDR1 MNHEY and CDR2 SVGEGT. CDR3 in DNA: TGTGCCGGCAGTTTCATGGGGCCCCAGCATTTT. It translates to CAGSFMGPQHF.

V and J are TRBV3-1 and TRBJ2-5; maybe TRBD1 (6 bases). CDR3 length: 13 residues. The V end lost 5 bases, the J end lost 9 bases, and 16 bases lay between the germline ends. Germline V gene data show CDR1 as LGHDT and CDR2 as YNNKEL (reference sequence). CDR3 nucleotides: TGTGCCAGCAGCGGACAGAGCGTCGGGGCCCAGTACTTC. Encoded protein: CASSGQSVGAQYF.

This clonotype was seen a few times. The chain joins TRBV29-1 to TRBJ2-5, with TRBD1 as a possible D gene (5 bases). Trimming took off 6 bases at V and 5 bases at J, with 19 bases between the two ends. CDR3 length: 14 residues. Germline CDR1 reads SQVTM; CDR2 reads ANQGSEA. Here the CDR3 reads CSVLGRSGPETQYF. Written as DNA, the CDR3 is TGCAGCGTCCTGGGTAGGTCAGGGCCGGAGACCCAGTACTTC.

The chain is built from TRBV10-1 and TRBJ2-3, with 7 nucleotides matching TRBD2. The V segment lost 4 bases and the J segment 2 bases; nucleotides outside the gene matches: 15. The CDR3 loop spans 18 amino acids. The germline V gene encodes CDR1 WNHNN and CDR2 SYGVQD (reference sequence). In DNA form, the CDR3 reads TGCGCCAGCAGTGGAGGCTTGTGGGCTAGCGGAAACACAGATACGCAGTATTTT. Translating gives CASSGGLWASGNTDTQYF.

The gene calls are TRBV29-1 and TRBJ2-5; 7 positions match TRBD2. The J call may be faulty, since TRBJ2-7 better matches the DNA end. The CDR3 consists of 14 residues. Germline lookup yields CDR1 SQVTM and CDR2 ANQGSEA. The CDR3 nucleotides read TGCAGCGTTCGGACTAGTTTTAGGGAGGGCGAGCAGTACTTC. This encodes CSVRTSFREGEQYF.

This clonotype occurred a few times. V is TRBV7-2 and J is TRBJ1-2; no firm D call. Trimming cost V 4 bases and J 6 bases, with 21 bases left between them. The length of the CDR3 is 16 residues. CDR1 and CDR2 (germline): SGHTA, FQGNSA. The CDR3 sequence is CASSSRPPPQSDGYTF. CDR3 DNA sequence: TGTGCCAGCAGCTCACGACCCCCGCCCCAGTCAGATGGCTACACCTTC.

The chain combines TRBV7-9 with TRBJ2-3, with D possibly called TRBD1 or TRBD2 (6 bases each). Germline lookup yields CDR1 SEHNR and CDR2 FQNEAQ (reference sequence). The CDR3 loop spans 16 amino acids. V gave up 6 bases and J gave up 0 bases, with 16 bases separating them. The DNA of the CDR3 is TGTGCCAGCAGGCCCCCGGGGGCCTCTAGCACAGATACGCAGTATTTT. Translation gives CASRPPGASSTDTQYF. The full variable domain, in which reference TRBV7-9 and TRBJ2-3 provide the parts outside the CDR3, is DTGVSQNPRHKITKRGQNVTFRCDPISEHNRLYWYRQTLGQGPEFLTYFQNEAQLEKSRLLSDRFSAERPKGSFSTLEIQRTEQGDSAMYLCASRPPGASSTDTQYFGPGTRLTVL.

The gene calls are TRBV6-1 and TRBJ1-6; TRBD1 matches at 8 bases. Germline trimming cut 6 bases from V and 11 bases from J; bases unmatched to any gene: 3. The germline V gene has CDR1 MNHNS and CDR2 SASEGT. The CDR3 length is 12 residues. The CDR3 is CASRQTGAPLHF. DNA of the CDR3: TGTGCCAGCAGGCAGACAGGGGCACCCCTCCACTTT.

The chain is built from TRBV6-2 or TRBV6-3 and TRBJ2-3; TRBD1 agrees at 8 bases. CDR3 length: 15 amino acids. The junction had 10 bases not matched to a gene; V was cut back by 8 bases and J by 3 bases. Germline CDR1 reads MNHEY; CDR2 reads SVGEGT. In nucleotides, the CDR3 is TGTGCCAGCGGTGACAGGGGAGGCGTTACAGATACGCAGTATTTT. It translates to CASGDRGGVTDTQYF.

The gene calls are TRBV4-2 and TRBJ2-7; TRBD2 matches at 7 bases. V shed 8 bases and J 2 bases; nucleotides not matched to a gene: 15. Germline lookup yields CDR1 LGHNA and CDR2 YNFKEQ. The CDR3 consists of 16 residues. CDR3: CASSANKGAGPYEQYF. In nucleotides, the CDR3 is TGTGCCAGCTCAGCCAATAAGGGAGCGGGGCCCTACGAGCAGTACTTC.

Comments on this clonotype: Mismatch with germline at one junction end may stem from a read error. The chain uses TRBV6-1 and TRBJ1-1; D remains ambiguous. Per the germline V gene, CDR1 is MNHNS and CDR2 is SASEGT. There are 17 residues in the CDR3. CDR3 region: CASSPRPDFTGNTVAFF. CDR3 nucleotide sequence: TGTGCCAGCAGTCCCCGTCCGGACTTTACTGGGAACACTGTAGCTTTCTTT.

In this sample, this clonotype turned up many times. The V call is TRBV7-2, the J call TRBJ2-5; no reliable D call. Trimming left V 5 bases short and J 7 bases short, with 17 bases between. Germline CDR1 and CDR2: SGHTA and FQGNSA. The CDR3 has 14 amino acids. CDR3 in DNA: TGTGCCAGCAGCCGGTCGGCTCCAAGAGGGACCCAGTACTTC. It is translated as CASSRSAPRGTQYF.

This chain connects TRBV5-1 to TRBJ2-1; no definite D call. The V gene's germline CDR1 is SGHRS and CDR2 YFSETQ. V lost 2 bases and J 7 bases, leaving 7 bases between the germline ends. The CDR3 runs 12 residues. CDR3 DNA sequence: TGCGCCAGCAGCTTTAACATGAATGAGCAGTTCTTC. This gives the protein CASSFNMNEQFF.

The rearrangement joins TRBV6-5 to TRBJ1-3; a weak D match, TRBD1 (5 bases). CDR1 MNHEY and CDR2 SVGAGI come from the germline V gene. The ends were cut back, 0 bases at V and 2 bases at J, with 11 bases in the middle. The CDR3 covers 16 residues. In nucleotides, the CDR3 is TGTGCCAGCAGTTACTCGGGGCCAGGGCCTGGAAACACCATATATTTT. This encodes CASSYSGPGPGNTIYF.

This chain connects TRBV10-3 to TRBJ2-7, with D unclear. Germline values: CDR1 ENHRY, CDR2 SYGVKD. V lost 8 bases and J 2 bases, leaving 10 bases between the germline ends. This CDR3 is 12 amino acids long. This CDR3 is CAIGRDPYEQYF. The CDR3 bases are TGTGCCATCGGGCGAGACCCCTACGAGCAGTACTTC.

V gene TRBV7-9 combines with J gene TRBJ1-5; possibly TRBD1 for D (5 bases). CDR3 length: 14 residues. Germline V gene lookup returns CDR1 SEHNR and CDR2 FQNEAQ (reference sequence). Trimming removed 2 bases at V and 7 bases at J, with 12 bases between. The CDR3 DNA reads TGTGCCAGCAGCTTACCTGGGGGTGGACAGCCCCAGCATTTT. Protein sequence: CASSLPGGGQPQHF.

The genes are TRBV6-5 and TRBJ2-5; D not certain. The J call may be mistaken, given a closer DNA end match to TRBJ2-7. Germline V gene lookup returns CDR1 MNHEY and CDR2 SVGAGI. The CDR3 has 13 residues. The CDR3 loop reads CASSYSIGSEQYF. Here the CDR3 DNA reads TGTGCCAGCAGTTACTCTATAGGAAGCGAGCAGTACTTC.

As regards this clonotype: Sequence at one end of the junction differs from germline and may be a read error. V usage is TRBV30 and J usage is TRBJ1-2; the D is unclear. The CDR3 consists of 13 residues. Germline assignment: CDR1 GTSNPN and CDR2 SVGIG (reference sequence). CDR3 in DNA: TGTGCCTGCACGCAAGACCGGTACTATGGCCACACCTTC. This translates into CACTQDRYYGHTF.

The gene calls are TRBV7-9 and TRBJ2-7; TRBD2 matches 7 bases. This CDR3 has 14 amino acids. Trimming cost V 7 bases and J 3 bases; bases outside gene matches: 9. The germline CDR1 and CDR2 sequences are SEHNR and FQNEAQ (reference sequence). The CDR3 nucleotides are TGTGCCAGCACTTCGGGGCGCGGGGGCTACGAGCAGTACTTC. Residues: CASTSGRGGYEQYF.

The sample holds a few counts of this clonotype. V gene TRBV11-3 combines with J gene TRBJ2-7; weak D call: TRBD1 (6 bases). Germline-derived CDR1 and CDR2 are SGHNT and YENEEA. The CDR3 runs to 14 residues. V lost 5 bases and J 0 bases, leaving 11 bases between the germline ends. The CDR3 sequence is CASSPQGTSYEQYF. The DNA for the CDR3 is TGTGCCAGCAGCCCTCAGGGGACCTCCTACGAGCAGTACTTC.

This chain connects TRBV18 to TRBJ2-5; unclear D gene. This CDR3 has 14 amino acids. Germline loops: CDR1 KGHSH, CDR2 LQKENI. V lost 2 bases, J lost 1 base, and 8 bases lay in between. The CDR3, as DNA: TGTGCCAGCTCACCAGTCAAGGGCCAAGAGACCCAGTACTTC. Encoded protein: CASSPVKGQETQYF.

The chain is built from TRBV2 and TRBJ1-4; 7 bases fit TRBD1. The CDR3 is made up of 15 amino acids. Trimming removed 2 bases from V and 5 bases from J; junction bases left unmatched: 5. Germline loops: CDR1 SNHLY, CDR2 FYNNEI. CDR3 sequence reads: CASSEKGQRNEKLFF. Written as DNA, the CDR3 is TGTGCCAGCAGTGAAAAGGGACAGCGAAATGAAAAACTGTTTTTT.

The chain is built from TRBV7-2 and TRBJ2-3, with D possibly matching TRBD2 (5 bases). CDR3 length: 16 amino acids. Trimming cost V 1 base and J 4 bases, with 15 bases left between them. CDR1 SGHTA and CDR2 FQGNSA come from the germline V gene. The CDR3 DNA reads as TGTGCCAGCAGCTTAGACTTCCTCGGGGTAGCAGATACGCAGTATTTT. Amino acid sequence: CASSLDFLGVADTQYF.

V gene TRBV6-2 or TRBV6-3 combines with J gene TRBJ2-7; 9 bases are a match to TRBD2. Trimming at V came to 8 bases and at J to 3 bases, leaving 8 bases not matched to a gene. This CDR3 has 14 amino acids. Looked up from germline, CDR1 is MNHEY and CDR2 is SVGEGT. The CDR3 here is CASAWGSGSYEQYF. Written as DNA, the CDR3 is TGTGCCAGCGCCTGGGGTAGCGGGAGCTACGAGCAGTACTTC.

This clonotype was seen at least ten times. A much larger clone sits a single nucleotide away, making a read error possible. V usage is TRBV20-1 and J usage is TRBJ2-1; TRBD2 might be the D (5 bases). The assigned J gene may be wrong: the sequence end matches TRBJ2-7 better. Germline V CDR1 and CDR2: DFQATT, SNEGSKA (reference sequence). The CDR3 spans 16 residues. The chain's CDR3 is CSARGRRKGAYNEQYF. Here the CDR3 DNA reads TGCAGTGCTAGAGGGAGGAGGAAGGGCGCCTACAATGAGCAGTACTTC.

The chain employs TRBV9 and TRBJ2-7; a weak D match, TRBD1 (5 bases). The V end lost 3 bases, the J end lost 0 bases, and 13 bases lay between the germline ends. Germline CDR1 and CDR2: SGDLS and YYNGEE. This CDR3 has 15 residues. Here the CDR3 DNA reads TGTGCCAGCAGCGAAGGACAACGTTTCTCCTACGAGCAGTACTTC. It is translated as CASSEGQRFSYEQYF.

This chain joins TRBV29-1 and TRBJ1-2; possible D gene TRBD1, 5 bases. Germline CDR1 and CDR2: SQVTM and ANQGSEA. This CDR3 comprises 11 residues. The CDR3 DNA reads as TGCAGGGCCGGGGACTCCTATGGCTACACCTTC. Translated: CRAGDSYGYTF.

Details on this clonotype: At one boundary the junction diverges from the germline segment, which might be a read error. The chain couples TRBV9 to TRBJ2-5; 8 bases map to TRBD2. The CDR3 is made up of 16 amino acids. Looked up from germline, CDR1 is SGDLS and CDR2 is YYNGEE. In DNA, the CDR3 is TGTGCCAGCAGCACTCCAGCGGGAGTAGGTCAAGAGGCCCAGTACTTC. Protein product: CASSTPAGVGQEAQYF.

The chain has TRBV20-1 and TRBJ2-3, with TRBD2 identical over 14 bases. The CDR3 loop spans 16 amino acids. From germline, CDR1 is DFQATT and CDR2 SNEGSKA (reference sequence). Unmatched junction bases numbered 5, after V lost 4 bases and J lost 2 bases. CDR3 in DNA: TGCAGTGCTATTAAGACTAGCGGGGGGGTCACAGATACGCAGTATTTT. Translating it yields CSAIKTSGGVTDTQYF.